The sample holds a few counts of the clone carrying this T cell receptor beta chain. Its cognate antigen is unknown. This entry comes from a study of vaccination and CD4 T cells after COVID-19. Study overall: Six males and four females, two Hispanic, made up the convalescents. Taking of post-vaccine samples occurred a median 72 days after dose two (range 14 to 241).

Findings and caveats of the study: Only after vaccination were a median 86.3% of convalescents' reactive clones seen. In convalescent patients, 304 of 307 vaccine-specific clones were mono-reactive for SARS-CoV-2 spike.

Germline CDR1 SGHNT, CDR2 YENEEA. Trimming pared 2 bases from V and 6 bases from J, leaving 13 bases between. CDR3 length: 15 residues. The Oncomine TCR Beta short-read assay sequenced DNA from cultured CD4+ T cells. TCRdb reanalysed the PCR reads using MiXCR and keeps one entry per CDR3 protein. The sample has about 20,000 distinct CDR3 sequences, roughly half seen once; the top ten hold 9.6%. The treatment denotes: roughly 11-day PBMC culture with coronavirus spike peptide pools or control peptides (ViraFEST assay). The sequenced sample consisted of CD4+ T cells from blood, cultured in vitro. The rearrangement joins TRBV11-3 to TRBJ2-2, with D possibly TRBD2 on 6 matching bases. This receptor was identified in a human donor who had recovered from COVID-19. For the CDR3, the DNA is TGTGCCAGCAGCTTAAATGCGGGGAGGTCCGGGGAGCTGTTTTTT. Protein: CASSLNAGRSGELFF.